Below, 27 T cell receptor beta chains from the same sample are listed, as sequenced in a study of Ad26.COV2.S vaccination and SARS-CoV-2 variants. The treatment is: 19 received Ad26.COV2.S at low or high dose, single or two shots; about 5 received placebo; per-sample allocation not given. After the first vaccine or placebo injection, samples were drawn on day 63. Sequencing used immunoSEQ multiplex PCR; TCRdb keeps in-frame clones, though not all of them. This table holds about 400,000 clones, 75% to 90% found once. This specimen was peripheral blood, taken in a trial of Ad26.COV2.S vaccine versus placebo. Receptors were obtained from a person aged 18 to 59 who received the Ad26.COV2.S COVID-19 vaccine or a placebo.

This rearrangement joins TRBV9 to TRBJ2-7; TRBD2 matches at 9 bases. Germline trimming cut 4 bases from V and 0 bases from J; bases unmatched to any gene: 14. The germline gives CDR1 SGDLS, CDR2 YYNGEE. CDR3 length: 18 amino acids. The CDR3 is CASSPTAGTSPSSYEQYF. The CDR3 region has the DNA TGTGCCAGCAGCCCCACCGCCGGGACTAGCCCATCCTCCTACGAGCAGTACTTC. The whole variable domain, remainder taken from reference TRBV9 and TRBJ2-7, is DSGVTQTPKHLITATGQRVTLRCSPRSGDLSVYWYQQSLDQGLQFLIQYYNGEERAKGNILERFSAQQFPDLHSELNLSSLELGDSALYFCASSPTAGTSPSSYEQYFGPGTRLTVT.

The chain joins TRBV5-4 to TRBJ2-1; 7 nucleotides match TRBD1. The CDR3 is made up of 12 amino acids. With V trimmed by 2 bases and J by 10 bases, 3 bases remained unmatched. CDR1 and CDR2 (germline): SGHNT, YYREEE (reference sequence). The CDR3 nucleotides read TGTGCCAGCAGCTTCGTACAGGGGGAGCAGTTCTTC. Protein product: CASSFVQGEQFF.

The chain is built from TRBV7-8 and TRBJ1-2; no reliable D call. Germline V gene data show CDR1 as SGHVS and CDR2 as FQNEAQ. Trimming stripped 2 bases from V and 4 bases from J, with 5 bases between. The CDR3 sequence is 12 residues long. The CDR3 DNA sequence: TGTGCCAGCAGCTTAACTAGCTATGGCTACACCTTC. This translates into CASSLTSYGYTF.

The chain combines TRBV11-2 with TRBJ2-1; 7 bases are shared with TRBD1. V trimming: 5 bases; J trimming: 8 bases; junction bases outside the gene matches: 9. Per the germline V gene, CDR1 is SGHAT and CDR2 is FQNNGV. The CDR3 extends over 14 amino acids. DNA of the CDR3: TGTGCCAGCAGCCGACAGGGTGCAGGCGATGAGCAGTTCTTC. Protein product: CASSRQGAGDEQFF. The full variable domain, its missing parts supplied by reference TRBV11-2 and TRBJ2-1, is EAGVAQSPRYKIIEKRQSVAFWCNPISGHATLYWYQQILGQGPKLLIQFQNNGVVDDSQLPKDRFSAERLKGVDSTLKIQPAKLEDSAVYLCASSRQGAGDEQFFGPGTRLTVL.

The chain couples TRBV30 to TRBJ2-3; TRBD2 matches 11 bases. This CDR3 contains 12 residues. Germline V gene lookup returns CDR1 GTSNPN and CDR2 SVGIG (reference sequence). The V and J ends lost 7 bases and 13 bases, in that order; junction bases with no gene match: 10. Written as DNA, the CDR3 is TGTGCCTACCCACTAGCGGGAGTAGCCAAGTATTTT. Translation: CAYPLAGVAKYF.

This clone was counted a single time. The CDR3 protein is CASSTGIGTPQETQYF. CDR3 bases: TGTGCCAGTAGTACCGGGATCGGGACGCCTCAAGAGACCCAGTACTTC. This chain links TRBV19 with TRBJ2-5; either TRBD1 or TRBD2 may fit D (5 bases each). The CDR3 is 16 residues long. The V end was cut by 4 bases, the J end by 2 bases, with 17 bases between. Germline-derived CDR1 and CDR2 are LNHDA and SQIVND (reference sequence).

The chain recombines TRBV9 with TRBJ2-1, with a tentative D call TRBD2 (5 bases). Trimming took off 6 bases at V and 8 bases at J, with 15 bases between the two ends. Germline-derived CDR1 and CDR2 are SGDLS and YYNGEE. The CDR3 covers 13 residues. CDR3 nucleotides: TGTGCCAGCACCCGAGACTACCAGGATGAGCAGTTCTTC. It yields the protein CASTRDYQDEQFF.

CDR3: CASSRLILAGGRVSYEQYF. The CDR3 region has the DNA TGTGCCAGCAGCCGACTAATCCTAGCGGGAGGGCGAGTCTCCTACGAGCAGTACTTC. This sequence joins TRBV6-6 and TRBJ2-7; 12 bases match TRBD2. The CDR3 totals 19 residues. Germline CDR1 and CDR2: MNHNY and SVGAGI (reference sequence). V lost 6 bases and J lost 0; bases outside the gene matches: 15.

The chain has TRBV11-2 and TRBJ2-2; 7 bases match TRBD1. Unmatched junction bases numbered 4, after V lost 3 bases and J lost 6 bases. CDR3 length: 14 residues. Germline V gives CDR1 SGHAT, CDR2 FQNNGV. As DNA, the CDR3 is TGTGCCAGCAGCTTGGGGACAGTGGCCGGGGAGCTGTTTTTT. It encodes CASSLGTVAGELFF.

The J gene is TRBJ2-1, the V gene TRBV7-3; D call uncertain. There are 13 residues in the CDR3. Trimming removed 2 bases at V and 5 bases at J, with 7 bases between. Germline V gene sequence: CDR1 SGHTA, CDR2 FQGTGA. The CDR3 DNA sequence: TGTGCCAGCAGCTTATCTAAGGACAATGAGCAGTTCTTC. The encoded protein is CASSLSKDNEQFF. The entire variable domain, with the rest obtained from reference TRBV7-3 and TRBJ2-1, is as follows: GAGVSQTPSNKVTEKGKYVELRCDPISGHTALYWYRQSLGQGPEFLIYFQGTGAADDSGLPNDRFFAVRPEGSVSTLKIQRTERGDSAVYLCASSLSKDNEQFFGPGTRLTVL.

The CDR3 loop is CASREYSGLDTQYF. DNA of the CDR3: TGTGCCAGTAGGGAGTATTCGGGACTAGATACGCAGTATTTT. The genes are TRBV19 and TRBJ2-3; TRBD2 might be the D (6 bases). The CDR3 has 14 amino acids. V shed 6 bases and J shed 5 bases, with 15 bases lying between them. Per the germline V gene, CDR1 is LNHDA and CDR2 is SQIVND (reference sequence).

Only a few counts were recorded for this clone. The CDR3 DNA reads as TGTGCCAGCAGCTCTCACGGGGGGTTCTCCTACGAGCAGTACTTC. It codes for CASSSHGGFSYEQYF. This rearrangement joins TRBV9 to TRBJ2-7; 7 bases agree with TRBD2. The germline CDR1 and CDR2 sequences are SGDLS and YYNGEE. This CDR3 has 15 amino acids. After removal of 4 bases from V and 0 bases from J, the junction contained 7 bases not matched to a gene.

The chain couples TRBV7-9 to TRBJ2-2, with unresolved D. Trimming pared 5 bases from V and 3 bases from J, leaving 7 bases between. Looked up from germline, CDR1 is SEHNR and CDR2 is FQNEAQ (reference sequence). The CDR3 contains 13 residues. The CDR3 DNA sequence: TGTGCCAGCAGCCATAAGGACACCGGGGAGCTGTTTTTT. Protein: CASSHKDTGELFF.

The rearrangement uses TRBV4-1 and TRBJ2-1; no definite D call. Trimming removed 6 bases from V and 9 bases from J, with 12 bases in between. The CDR3 loop spans 12 amino acids. CDR1 MGHRA and CDR2 YSYEKL come from the germline V gene. CDR3 in DNA: TGCGCCAGCAGAGGAGTGAACGGTGAGCAGTTCTTC. This codes for CASRGVNGEQFF.

Concerning this clone: The same CDR3 arises from other DNA sequences in this sample as well. The rearrangement links TRBV9 to TRBJ2-3, with 8 bases lining up with TRBD2. The CDR3 runs 15 residues. Germline lookup yields CDR1 SGDLS and CDR2 YYNGEE. The J segment lost 2 bases and the V segment lost 0 bases, leaving 2 bases of the junction unmatched. This CDR3 reads CASSVGLANTDTQYF. The DNA of the CDR3 is TGTGCCAGCAGCGTAGGACTAGCGAACACAGATACGCAGTATTTT.

The chain uses TRBV4-2 and TRBJ2-7; a weak D match, TRBD2 (5 bases). The V and J ends lost 1 base and 1 base respectively, with 8 bases between them. Germline V gene lookup returns CDR1 LGHNA and CDR2 YNFKEQ. CDR3 length: 14 residues. The CDR3 nucleotides are TGTGCCAGCAGCCAAGTCGGACTTTCCTACGAGCAGTACTTC. It yields the protein CASSQVGLSYEQYF.

V is TRBV6-6 and J is TRBJ1-4; D is perhaps TRBD1 (6 bases). The CDR3 covers 19 residues. Deletions cut 6 bases from V and 8 bases from J, with 31 bases between. CDR1 is MNHNY and CDR2 is SVGAGI in the germline V gene (reference sequence). CDR3 region: CASRRASRQGYYREEKLFF. CDR3 sequence (DNA): TGTGCCAGCAGACGAGCTTCCCGGCAGGGGTATTATCGGGAGGAAAAACTGTTTTTT.

This chain links TRBV2 with TRBJ1-3; D unresolved. This CDR3 is built from 13 residues. CDR1 is SNHLY and CDR2 is FYNNEI in the germline V gene. Trimming left V 8 bases short and J 1 base short, with 9 bases between. CDR3 coding DNA: TGTGCCAGCCATTTGAATTCTGGAAACACCATATATTTT. Translated: CASHLNSGNTIYF.

This sequence joins TRBV6-5 and TRBJ2-2, with a weak D call TRBD2 (6 bases). The germline V gene encodes CDR1 MNHEY and CDR2 SVGAGI. Between the trimmed V and J ends, which lost 6 bases and 5 bases, there was a span of 16 bases. There are 15 residues in the CDR3. CDR3 amino acids: CASSFRGSGTGELFF. The CDR3 DNA is TGTGCCAGCAGCTTCAGAGGGAGCGGGACCGGGGAGCTGTTTTTT.

The rearrangement uses TRBV10-2 and TRBJ2-5; D remains unclear. The V end lost 6 bases, the J end lost 5 bases, and 16 bases lay between the germline ends. From germline, CDR1 is WSHSY and CDR2 SAAADI. The CDR3 sequence is 14 residues long. The DNA for the CDR3 is TGCGCCAGCAGAGACCGGGCCAACTGGGAGACCCAGTACTTC. The encoded protein is CASRDRANWETQYF.

V is TRBV18 and J is TRBJ2-7; 8 positions match TRBD2. Germline CDR1 KGHSH, CDR2 LQKENI. Losses at the gene ends were 3 bases for V and 1 base for J; bases not matched to a gene: 5. The CDR3 loop spans 15 amino acids. CDR3 nucleotide sequence: TGTGCCAGCTCACCCGGGGTAGCGGGATCCTACGAGCAGTACTTC. Its translation is CASSPGVAGSYEQYF. The full variable domain, with the rest looked up from reference TRBV18 and TRBJ2-7, is NAGVMQNPRHLVRRRGQEARLRCSPMKGHSHVYWYRQLPEEGLKFMVYLQKENIIDESGMPKERFSAEFPKEGPSILRIQQVVRGDSAAYFCASSPGVAGSYEQYFGPGTRLTVT.

The chain links TRBV6-5 to TRBJ1-2, with 7 bases that match TRBD1. The CDR3 is 14 residues long. With V trimmed by 4 bases and J by 5 bases, 7 bases remained unmatched. Germline CDR1 and CDR2: MNHEY and SVGAGI. The CDR3 sequence is CASSSQGGPYGYTF. The CDR3 region has the DNA TGTGCCAGCAGTTCCCAGGGGGGACCTTATGGCTACACCTTC.

This clone was counted a few times. The J gene is TRBJ2-3, the V gene TRBV9; TRBD2 matches at 7 bases. CDR1 is SGDLS and CDR2 is YYNGEE in the germline V gene. The CDR3 is made up of 15 amino acids. After removal of 2 bases from V and 2 bases from J, the junction contained 5 bases not matched to a gene. DNA for the CDR3: TGTGCCAGCAGCGTGCAGGGAGGGTCCACAGATACGCAGTATTTT. Residues: CASSVQGGSTDTQYF.

The chain combines TRBV30 with TRBJ2-5; D is possibly TRBD2 (6 bases). Trimming left V 5 bases short and J 4 bases short, with 20 bases between. Germline CDR1 reads GTSNPN; CDR2 reads SVGIG (reference sequence). The CDR3 length is 15 residues. For the CDR3, the DNA is TGTGCCTGGGGGAGAGGGGTCGCGGGAAGAGAGACCCAGTACTTC. Protein: CAWGRGVAGRETQYF.

The gene calls are TRBV6-6 and TRBJ2-3; D call uncertain. V dropped 2 bases and J dropped 1 base, with 10 bases sitting between them. From germline, CDR1 is MNHNY and CDR2 SVGAGI (reference sequence). The length of the CDR3 is 15 residues. As DNA, the CDR3 is TGTGCCAGCAGTTACCCGCCCGCGGGCACAGATACGCAGTATTTT. This gives the protein CASSYPPAGTDTQYF.

In its sample, this clone was seen once. The chain carries TRBV14 and TRBJ1-1, with D perhaps TRBD1 (6 bases). This CDR3 has 15 amino acids. Germline lookup yields CDR1 SGHDN and CDR2 FVKESK. Trimming took off 4 bases at V and 6 bases at J, with 18 bases between the two ends. Written as DNA, the CDR3 is TGTGCCAGCAGCCCAGTTGGGGGGGCTCCCGCTGAAGCTTTCTTT. Translation: CASSPVGGAPAEAFF. The full variable domain, completed using reference TRBV14 and TRBJ1-1, is EAGVTQFPSHSVIEKGQTVTLRCDPISGHDNLYWYRRVMGKEIKFLLHFVKESKQDESGMPNNRFLAERTGGTYSTLKVQPAELEDSGVYFCASSPVGGAPAEAFFGQGTRLTVV.

The V call is TRBV29-1, the J call TRBJ2-1, with 9 bases lining up with TRBD1. The germline V gene has CDR1 SQVTM and CDR2 ANQGSEA. The V segment lost 1 base and the J segment 9 bases; nucleotides outside the gene matches: 4. CDR3 length: 13 residues. The CDR3 coding sequence is TGCAGCGTTGAAGGGACAGGGGTCGGTGAGCAGTTCTTC. As protein: CSVEGTGVGEQFF.